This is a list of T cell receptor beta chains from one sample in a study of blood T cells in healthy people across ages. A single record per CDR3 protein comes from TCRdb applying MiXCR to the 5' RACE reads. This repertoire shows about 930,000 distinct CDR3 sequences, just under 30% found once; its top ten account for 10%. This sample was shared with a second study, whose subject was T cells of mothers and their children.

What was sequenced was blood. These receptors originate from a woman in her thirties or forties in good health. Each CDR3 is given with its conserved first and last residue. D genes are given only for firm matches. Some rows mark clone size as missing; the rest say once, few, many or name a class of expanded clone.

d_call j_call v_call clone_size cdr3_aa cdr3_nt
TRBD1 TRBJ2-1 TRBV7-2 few CASSLEGTGVYNEQFF TGTGCCAGCAGCTTAGAGGGGACAGGGGTTTACAATGAGCAGTTCTTC
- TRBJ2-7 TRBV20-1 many CSASRVGEQYF TGCAGTGCTAGCCGGGTGGGGGAGCAGTACTTC
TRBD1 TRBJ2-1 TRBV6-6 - CASSAQTGSSYNEQFF TGTGCCAGCAGTGCACAGACAGGGAGCTCCTACAATGAGCAGTTCTTC
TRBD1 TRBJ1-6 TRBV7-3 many CASSSTGGNNSPLHF TGTGCCAGCAGCTCGACAGGGGGGAATAATTCACCCCTCCACTTT
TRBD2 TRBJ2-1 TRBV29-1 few CSSSGGVVPKNEQFF TGCAGCTCTTCGGGGGGGGTGGTCCCTAAGAATGAGCAGTTCTTC
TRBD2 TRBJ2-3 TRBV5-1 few CASSLKAGLGIDTQYF TGCGCCAGCAGCTTGAAAGCGGGGTTAGGGATCGATACGCAGTATTTT
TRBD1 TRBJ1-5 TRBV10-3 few CAISDRDRGNQPQHF TGTGCCATCAGTGATAGGGACAGGGGGAATCAGCCCCAGCATTTT
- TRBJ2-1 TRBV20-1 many CSAKGVTYNEQFF TGCAGTGCAAAGGGGGTTACCTACAATGAGCAGTTCTTC
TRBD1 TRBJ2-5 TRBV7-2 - CASSTRTGQETRYF TGTGCCAGCAGCACCCGGACAGGACAAGAGACCCGGTACTTC
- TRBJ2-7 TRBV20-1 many CSVGQGFYEQYF TGCAGCGTGGGGCAGGGCTTCTACGAGCAGTACTTC
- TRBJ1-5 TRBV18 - CASSPSGSYQPQHF TGTGCCAGCTCACCGTCAGGTTCATATCAGCCCCAGCATTTT
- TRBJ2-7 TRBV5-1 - CASTLGDAYEQYF TGCGCCAGCACCTTGGGGGATGCCTACGAGCAGTACTTC
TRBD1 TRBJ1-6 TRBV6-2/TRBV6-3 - CASSRDRNNSPLHF TGTGCCAGCAGTCGGGACAGGAATAATTCACCCCTCCACTTT
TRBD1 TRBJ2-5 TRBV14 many CASSHPGQTFQETQYF TGTGCCAGCAGCCACCCGGGACAGACGTTCCAAGAGACCCAGTACTTC
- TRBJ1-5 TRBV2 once CASNGRGVSNQPQHF TGTGCCAGCAACGGTAGGGGGGTTAGCAATCAGCCCCAGCATTTT
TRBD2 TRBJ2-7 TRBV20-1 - CSARDLLAGSRSYNEQYF TGCAGTGCTAGGGATTTACTAGCGGGGTCCCGCTCCTACAATGAGCAGTACTTC
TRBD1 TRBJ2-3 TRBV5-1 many CASWVGQGRTDTQYF TGCGCCAGCTGGGTTGGACAGGGCCGCACAGATACGCAGTATTTT
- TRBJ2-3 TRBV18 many CASSPREDTQYF TGTGCCAGCAGCCCCCGGGAAGATACGCAGTATTTT
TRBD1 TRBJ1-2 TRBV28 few CASKRQGSVPYGYTF TGTGCCAGCAAAAGACAGGGGTCAGTCCCCTATGGCTACACCTTC
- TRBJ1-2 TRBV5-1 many CASSLGVDGNGYTF TGCGCCAGCAGCTTAGGGGTGGATGGAAATGGCTACACCTTC
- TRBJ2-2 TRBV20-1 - CSARRALNTGELFF TGCAGTGCTAGACGGGCCCTGAACACCGGGGAGCTGTTTTTT
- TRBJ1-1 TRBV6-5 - CASRYSSGNTEAFF TGTGCCAGCAGGTACTCGAGTGGGAACACTGAAGCTTTCTTT
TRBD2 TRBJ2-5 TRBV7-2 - CASSLEFLAGWETQYF TGTGCCAGCAGCTTAGAGTTTCTAGCGGGGTGGGAGACCCAGTACTTC
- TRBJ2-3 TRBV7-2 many CASSPRGRFTDTQYF TGTGCCAGCAGCCCCCGCGGCAGGTTCACAGATACGCAGTATTTT
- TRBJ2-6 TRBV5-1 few CASSRDSISGANVLTF TGCGCCAGCAGCAGAGACAGCATCTCTGGGGCCAACGTCCTGACTTTC
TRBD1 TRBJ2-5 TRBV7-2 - CASSPRGHSGGSETQYF TGTGCCAGCAGCCCACGCGGTCATTCAGGGGGTTCGGAGACCCAGTACTTC
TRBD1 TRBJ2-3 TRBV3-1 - CASSQKGAGDTQYF TGTGCCAGCAGCCAAAAGGGGGCAGGAGATACGCAGTATTTT
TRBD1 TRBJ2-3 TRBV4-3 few CASSQGPGGGTDTQYF TGCGCCAGCAGCCAAGGGCCAGGGGGAGGCACAGATACGCAGTATTTT
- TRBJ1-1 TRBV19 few CASSAWGSGGTEAFF TGTGCCAGTAGTGCCTGGGGATCGGGAGGCACTGAAGCTTTCTTT
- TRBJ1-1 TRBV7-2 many CASSLWVGSNTEAFF TGTGCCAGCAGCTTATGGGTAGGGTCTAACACTGAAGCTTTCTTT
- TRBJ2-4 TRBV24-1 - CAASDLWASYEQYF TGTGCCGCCAGTGATTTGTGGGCGTCCTATGAGCAGTACTTC
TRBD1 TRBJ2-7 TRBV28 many CASSFNANRDRYQQYF TGTGCCAGCAGTTTCAACGCGAACCGGGACAGATACCAGCAGTACTTC
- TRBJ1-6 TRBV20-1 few CSAPDTYNSPLHF TGCAGTGCACCGGACACCTATAATTCACCCCTCCACTTT
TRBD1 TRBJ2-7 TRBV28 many CASHSTGKSYEQYF TGTGCCAGCCATTCGACAGGGAAATCCTACGAGCAGTACTTC
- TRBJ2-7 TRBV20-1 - CSARGQTPPYEQYF TGCAGTGCTAGAGGACAAACCCCTCCCTACGAGCAGTACTTC
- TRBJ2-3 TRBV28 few CASSFLLTSDTQYF TGTGCCAGCAGTTTCCTGCTAACTTCAGATACGCAGTATTTT
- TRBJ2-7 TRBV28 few CASRTTGNEQYF TGTGCCAGCAGAACCACGGGCAACGAGCAGTACTTC
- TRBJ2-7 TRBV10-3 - CAISEMEYEQYF TGTGCCATCAGTGAGATGGAGTACGAGCAGTACTTC
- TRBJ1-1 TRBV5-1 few CAGSNENSNTEAFF TGCGCCGGCAGCAACGAGAATTCGAACACTGAAGCTTTCTTT
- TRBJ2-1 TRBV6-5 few CASSYSTPLEQFF TGTGCCAGCAGTTACTCGACTCCCCTTGAGCAGTTCTTC
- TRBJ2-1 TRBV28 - CASRGFRGYQETQFF TGTGCCAGCAGAGGGTTTAGGGGGTACCAAGAGACCCAGTTCTTC
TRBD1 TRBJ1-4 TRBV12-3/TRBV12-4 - CASSRPGQANEKRFF TGTGCCAGCAGTCGGCCGGGACAGGCGAATGAAAAACGGTTTTTT
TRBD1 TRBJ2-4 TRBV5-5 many CASSPGTGNIQYF TGTGCCAGCAGCCCCGGGACAGGGAACATTCAGTACTTC
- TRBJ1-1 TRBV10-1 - CASRLEDMNTEAFF TGCGCCAGCAGACTTGAGGATATGAACACTGAAGCTTTCTTT
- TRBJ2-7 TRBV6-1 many CASTGSIYEQYF TGTGCCAGCACGGGATCCATCTACGAGCAGTACTTC
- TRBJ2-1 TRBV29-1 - CSVELGSYEQFF TGCAGCGTTGAACTAGGCTCCTACGAGCAGTTCTTC
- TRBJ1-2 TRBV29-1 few CSIEAENYGYTF TGCAGCATTGAGGCAGAGAACTATGGCTACACCTTC
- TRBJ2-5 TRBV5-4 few CASRQSGGGETQYF TGTGCCAGCAGGCAGTCGGGGGGCGGGGAGACCCAGTACTTC
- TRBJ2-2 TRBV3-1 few CASSQSGRSGELFF TGTGCCAGCAGCCAGTCGGGGCGGTCCGGGGAGCTGTTTTTT
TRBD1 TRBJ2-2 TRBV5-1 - CASSLAQGVAGELFF TGCGCCAGCAGCTTGGCCCAGGGGGTCGCCGGGGAGCTGTTTTTT
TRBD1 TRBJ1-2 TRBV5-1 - CASSLGQGAQGHTF TGCGCCAGCAGCTTGGGACAGGGGGCGCAAGGCCACACCTTC
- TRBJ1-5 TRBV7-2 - CASSLGDGPNQPQHF TGTGCCAGCAGCTTAGGAGACGGACCCAATCAGCCCCAGCATTTT
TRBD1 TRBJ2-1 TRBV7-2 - CASRPDRVKKNEQFF TGTGCCAGCAGACCGGACAGGGTAAAAAAGAATGAGCAGTTCTTC
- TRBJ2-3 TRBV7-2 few CASSGVTRADTQYF TGTGCCAGCAGCGGAGTGACCCGCGCAGATACGCAGTATTTT
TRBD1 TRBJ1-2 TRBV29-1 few CSVEDRREGQLALPGYTF TGCAGCGTTGAAGATCGGAGAGAGGGACAGCTAGCTCTACCTGGCTACACCTTC
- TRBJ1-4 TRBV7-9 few CASSLGGGFRNEKLFF TGTGCCAGCAGCTTAGGCGGAGGTTTCAGAAATGAAAAACTGTTTTTT